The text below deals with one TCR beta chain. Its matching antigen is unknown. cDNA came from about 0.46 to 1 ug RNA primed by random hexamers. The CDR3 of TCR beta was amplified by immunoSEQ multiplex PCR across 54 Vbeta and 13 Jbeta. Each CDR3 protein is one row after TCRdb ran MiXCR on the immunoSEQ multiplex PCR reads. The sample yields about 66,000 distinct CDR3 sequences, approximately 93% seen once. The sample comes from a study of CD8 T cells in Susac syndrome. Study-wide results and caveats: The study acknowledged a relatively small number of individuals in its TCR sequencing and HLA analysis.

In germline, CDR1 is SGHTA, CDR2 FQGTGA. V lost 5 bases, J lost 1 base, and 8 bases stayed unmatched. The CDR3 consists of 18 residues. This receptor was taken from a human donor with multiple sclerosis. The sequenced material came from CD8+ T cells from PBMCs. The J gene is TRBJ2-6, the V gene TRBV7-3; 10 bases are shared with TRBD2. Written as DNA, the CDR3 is TGTGCCAGCAGCCCCGTAGGACTAGCGGAATCTGGGGCCAACGTCCTGACTTTC. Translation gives CASSPVGLAESGANVLTF. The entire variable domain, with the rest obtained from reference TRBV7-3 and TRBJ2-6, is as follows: GAGVSQTPSNKVTEKGKYVELRCDPISGHTALYWYRQSLGQGPEFLIYFQGTGAADDSGLPNDRFFAVRPEGSVSTLKIQRTERGDSAVYLCASSPVGLAESGANVLTFGAGSRLTVL.